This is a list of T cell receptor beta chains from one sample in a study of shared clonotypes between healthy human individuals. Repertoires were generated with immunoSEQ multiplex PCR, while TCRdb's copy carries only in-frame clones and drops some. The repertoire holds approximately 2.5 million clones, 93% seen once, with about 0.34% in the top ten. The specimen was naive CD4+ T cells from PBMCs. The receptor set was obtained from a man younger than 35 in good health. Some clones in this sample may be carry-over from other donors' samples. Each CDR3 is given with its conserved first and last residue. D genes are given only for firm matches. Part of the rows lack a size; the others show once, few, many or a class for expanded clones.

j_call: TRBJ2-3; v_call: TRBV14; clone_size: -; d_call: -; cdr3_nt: TGTGCCAGCAGCCAATTGTCACTAGCAGCAGATACGCAGTATTTT; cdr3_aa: CASSQLSLAADTQYF
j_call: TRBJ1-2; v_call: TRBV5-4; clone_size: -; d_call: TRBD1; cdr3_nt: TGTGCCAGCAGCGGGGGACAGGGAGATACTGGCTACACCTTC; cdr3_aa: CASSGGQGDTGYTF
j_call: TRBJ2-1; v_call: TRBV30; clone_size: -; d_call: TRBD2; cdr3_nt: TGTGCCTGGAGTGTCGGCCTAGCGGGAGGTGATGAGCAGTTCTTC; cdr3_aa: CAWSVGLAGGDEQFF
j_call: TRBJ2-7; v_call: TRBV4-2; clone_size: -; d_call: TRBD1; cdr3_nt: TGTGCCAGCAGCCAAGTGTTAGGGACAGTTTCTTCCTACGAGCAGTACTTC; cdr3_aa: CASSQVLGTVSSYEQYF
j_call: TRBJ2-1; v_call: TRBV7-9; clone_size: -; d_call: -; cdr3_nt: TGTGCCAGCAGCTTATCACTGTACAATGAGCAGTTCTTC; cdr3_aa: CASSLSLYNEQFF
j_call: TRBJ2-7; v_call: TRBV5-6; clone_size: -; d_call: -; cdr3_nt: TGTGCCAGCAGCTCCTTAGGATGGGGGCGGAACTACGAGCAGTACTTC; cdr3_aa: CASSSLGWGRNYEQYF
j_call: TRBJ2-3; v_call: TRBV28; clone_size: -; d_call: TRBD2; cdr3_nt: TGTGCCAGCTCCTCGGCTCGCGTATTTAGCGGGAGAACAGATACGCAGTATTTT; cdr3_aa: CASSSARVFSGRTDTQYF
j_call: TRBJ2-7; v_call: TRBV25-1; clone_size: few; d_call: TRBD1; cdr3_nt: TGTGCCAGCAGTGAATCTGGTAACAGGGGGCTATACGAGCAGTACTTC; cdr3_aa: CASSESGNRGLYEQYF
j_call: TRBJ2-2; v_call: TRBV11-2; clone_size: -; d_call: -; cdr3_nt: TGTGCCACCACTCGGACAGCGAACACCGGGGAGCTGTTTTTT; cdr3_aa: CATTRTANTGELFF
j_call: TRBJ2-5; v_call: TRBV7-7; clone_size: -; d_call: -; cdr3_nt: TGTGCCAGCAGCCGCCGATTCACCTCTTGGGAGACCCAGTACTTC; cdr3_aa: CASSRRFTSWETQYF
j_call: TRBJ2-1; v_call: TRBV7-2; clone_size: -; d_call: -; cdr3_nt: TGTGCCAGCAGCCGACTAGGGTCTGAGAATGAGCAGTTCTTC; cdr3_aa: CASSRLGSENEQFF
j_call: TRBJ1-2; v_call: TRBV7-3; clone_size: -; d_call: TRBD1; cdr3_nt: TGTGCCAGCAGCTATCAACAGGGGCCCTACTATGGCTACACCTTC; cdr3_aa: CASSYQQGPYYGYTF
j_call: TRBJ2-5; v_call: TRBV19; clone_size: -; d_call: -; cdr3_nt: TGTGCCAGTAGTATTTTGGGGGGGGCGGGCGACGAGACCCAGTACTTC; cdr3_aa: CASSILGGAGDETQYF
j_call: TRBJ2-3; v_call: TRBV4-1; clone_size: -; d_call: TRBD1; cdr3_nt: TGCGCCAGCAGCCTTCGGGACAGGGGGTTTACAGATACGCAGTATTTT; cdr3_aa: CASSLRDRGFTDTQYF
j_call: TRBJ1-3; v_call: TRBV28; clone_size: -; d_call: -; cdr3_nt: TGTGCCACCCTAGGACAGTTCTCTGGAAACACCATATATTTT; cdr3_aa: CATLGQFSGNTIYF
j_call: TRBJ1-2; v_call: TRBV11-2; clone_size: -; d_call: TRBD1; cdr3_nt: TGTGCCAGCAGCTTAGGACAGGGGGCTAGAGGCTACACCTTC; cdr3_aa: CASSLGQGARGYTF
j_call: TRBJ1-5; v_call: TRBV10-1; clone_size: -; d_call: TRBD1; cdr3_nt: TGCGCCAGCAGACAGGGACAGGGAGGTGATAGCAATCAGCCCCAGCATTTT; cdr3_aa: CASRQGQGGDSNQPQHF
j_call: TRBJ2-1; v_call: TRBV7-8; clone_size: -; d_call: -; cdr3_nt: TGTGCCAGCAGCTCCCTCCCCGGGAATGAGCAGTTCTTC; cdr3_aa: CASSSLPGNEQFF
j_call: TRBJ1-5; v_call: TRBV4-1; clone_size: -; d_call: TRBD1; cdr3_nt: TGCGCCAGCAGCCCCGGGACAGGCGGCTACAATCAGCCCCAGCATTTT; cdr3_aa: CASSPGTGGYNQPQHF
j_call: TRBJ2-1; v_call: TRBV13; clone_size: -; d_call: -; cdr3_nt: TGTGCCAGCAGCCCGCAGCTGGCTTCCACCTACAATGAGCAGTTCTTC; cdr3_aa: CASSPQLASTYNEQFF
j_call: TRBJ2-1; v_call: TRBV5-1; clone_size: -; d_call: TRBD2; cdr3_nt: TGCGCCAGCAGCTTGCCGAGCGGGAGCTCCTACAATGAGCAGTTCTTC; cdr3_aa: CASSLPSGSSYNEQFF
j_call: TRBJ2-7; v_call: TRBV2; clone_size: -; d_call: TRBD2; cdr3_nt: TGTGCCAGCAGTAACTGGGGACTAGCGGGAGGGCCTTACGAGCAGTACTTC; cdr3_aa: CASSNWGLAGGPYEQYF
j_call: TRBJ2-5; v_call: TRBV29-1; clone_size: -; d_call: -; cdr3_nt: TGCAGCGTTGAAGATAGCGGGCGACAACAGGGGGCCCAGTACTTC; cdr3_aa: CSVEDSGRQQGAQYF
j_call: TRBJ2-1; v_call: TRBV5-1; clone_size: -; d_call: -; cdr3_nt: TGCGCCAGCAGCTTGGCCTGGGGGGAGGTTTTCAATGAGCAGTTCTTC; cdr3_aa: CASSLAWGEVFNEQFF
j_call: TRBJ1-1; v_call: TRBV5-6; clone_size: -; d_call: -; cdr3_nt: TGTGCCAGCAGCTGGAGACCACAGGGTCGGACTGAAGCTTTCTTT; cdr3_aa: CASSWRPQGRTEAFF
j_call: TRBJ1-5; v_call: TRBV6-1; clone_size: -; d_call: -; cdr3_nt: TGTGCATCGCGGGGTACGGTCATTTCGGCCCAGCATTTT; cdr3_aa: CASRGTVISAQHF
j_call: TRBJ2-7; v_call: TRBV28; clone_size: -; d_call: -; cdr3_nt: TGTGCCAGCAGGGTCAGGGGCTACGAGCAGTACTTC; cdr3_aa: CASRVRGYEQYF
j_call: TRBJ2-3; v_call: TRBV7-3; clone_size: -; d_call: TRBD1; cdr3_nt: TGTGCCAGCAGCTCACAGGGGTCTACGCAGTATTTT; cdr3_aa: CASSSQGSTQYF
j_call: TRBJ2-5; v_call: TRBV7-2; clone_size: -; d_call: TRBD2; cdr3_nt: TGTGCCAGCAGCTCACCGCGACTAGCGGGAGGCGTGGGAACCCAGTACTTC; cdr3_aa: CASSSPRLAGGVGTQYF
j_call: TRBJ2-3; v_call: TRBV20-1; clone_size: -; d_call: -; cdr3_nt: TGCAGTGCTGTGACGACAGATACGCAGTATTTT; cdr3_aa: CSAVTTDTQYF
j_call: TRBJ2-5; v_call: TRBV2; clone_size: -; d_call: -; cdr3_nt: TGTGCCAGCAGTGCATCGGGGTTTGGCCAAGAGACCCAGTACTTC; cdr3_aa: CASSASGFGQETQYF
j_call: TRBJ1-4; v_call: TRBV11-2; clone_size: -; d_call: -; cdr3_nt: TGTGCCAGCAGCTTAGGGGGGGGCCGGGGTGAAAAACTGTTTTTT; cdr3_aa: CASSLGGGRGEKLFF
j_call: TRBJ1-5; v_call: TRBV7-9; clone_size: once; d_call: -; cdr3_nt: TGTGCCAGCAGCTTAAGCCAGGGGTCGAATCAGCCCCAGCATTTT; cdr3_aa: CASSLSQGSNQPQHF
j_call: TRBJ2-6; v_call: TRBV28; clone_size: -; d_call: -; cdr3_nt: TGTGCCAGCAGTCCCGGAGACAGATTCATCGCTGGGGCCAACGTCCTGACTTTC; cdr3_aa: CASSPGDRFIAGANVLTF
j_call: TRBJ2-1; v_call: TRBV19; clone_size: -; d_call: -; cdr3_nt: TGTGCCAGTACTGACCGGGACCCCGCCTACAATGAGCAGTTCTTC; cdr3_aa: CASTDRDPAYNEQFF
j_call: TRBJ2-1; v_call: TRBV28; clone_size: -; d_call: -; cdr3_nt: TGTGCCAGCAGCTCCGGGCCAGGGAACCACAATGAGCAGTTCTTC; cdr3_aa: CASSSGPGNHNEQFF
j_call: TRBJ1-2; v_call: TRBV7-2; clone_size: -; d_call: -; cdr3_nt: TGTGCCAGCCGAACCCTAGGAGGAGCCATCTCAGCTAACTATGGCTACACCTTC; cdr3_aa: CASRTLGGAISANYGYTF